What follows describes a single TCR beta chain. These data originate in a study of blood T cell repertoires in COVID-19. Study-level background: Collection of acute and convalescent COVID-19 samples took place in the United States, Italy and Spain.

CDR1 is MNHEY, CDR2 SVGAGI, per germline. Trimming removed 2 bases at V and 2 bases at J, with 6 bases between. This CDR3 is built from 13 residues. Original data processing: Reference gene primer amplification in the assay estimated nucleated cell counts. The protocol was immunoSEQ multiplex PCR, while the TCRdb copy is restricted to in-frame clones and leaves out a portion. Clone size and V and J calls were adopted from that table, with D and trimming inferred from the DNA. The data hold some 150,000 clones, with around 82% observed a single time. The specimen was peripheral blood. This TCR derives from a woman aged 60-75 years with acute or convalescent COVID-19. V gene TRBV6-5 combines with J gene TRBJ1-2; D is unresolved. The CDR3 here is CASSYDGNYGYTF. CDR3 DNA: TGTGCCAGCAGTTACGACGGGAACTATGGCTACACCTTC.